This T cell receptor beta chain was sequenced in a study of T cells in tumors after PD-1 blockade. The germline gives CDR1 ENHRY, CDR2 SYGVKD. Trimming shortened V by 3 bases and J by 8 bases, and 5 bases separated the two germline ends. This CDR3 region has 11 residues. Assay used: immunoSEQ multiplex PCR; TCRdb lists only in-frame clones, some missing. The sample has fewer than 40,000 clones; 73% are singletons. Study-level points and caveats: Some novel exhausted tumor clones appeared in pre-treatment blood, suggesting peripheral recruitment.

A word on this clone: Antigen: not known.

The V call is TRBV10-3, the J call TRBJ2-1; D gene uncertain. The sequences come from PBMCs, collected after anti-PD-1 treatment. The sequence was collected from a human donor with basal cell carcinoma. This CDR3 reads CAISDLDEQFF. Written as DNA, the CDR3 is TGTGCCATCAGTGATTTAGATGAGCAGTTCTTC.